Sequencing of this T cell receptor (beta chain) was carried out in a study of T cells in localized non-small cell lung cancer. The assay was immunoSEQ multiplex PCR, and TCRdb's table has in-frame clones only and misses some. The profile shows roughly 13,000 clones, around four fifths of them singletons. Trimming took 4 bases from V and 5 from J, leaving 20 bases between them. CDR1 and CDR2 (germline): MNHNS, SASEGT. This CDR3 spans 16 amino acids. Worth noting for this clone: The antigen is undetermined.

Study-level points and caveats: Adjacent lung held a median 57 of the top 100 tumor clones. Heterogeneity stays possible, as sequencing covered only one tumor region. Uninvolved adjacent lung showed the highest T cell clonality, exceeding tumor.

The receptor's source is a male donor aged 60 or older with stage I squamous cell lung carcinoma. The material sequenced was peripheral blood, taken before any cancer treatment. The chain joins TRBV6-1 to TRBJ1-2, with D uncertain. CDR3 region: CASSVDSGYLWYGYTF. CDR3 coding DNA: TGTGCCAGCAGTGTAGATTCGGGGTACCTTTGGTATGGCTACACCTTC.